What follows are 12 T cell receptor beta chains derived from one specimen sequenced in a study of CD8 T cells in ankylosing spondylitis. Study-wide results and limits: Ankylosing spondylitis blood seemed to carry a telltale TCR beta motif made of several highly homologous variants.

Each CDR3 protein is one row after TCRdb ran MiXCR on the 5' RACE reads. Of fewer than 750,000 distinct CDR3 sequences listed, under 20% are singletons. Their target antigens are unknown. The material sequenced was blood, either unsorted or a sorted T cell fraction (not recorded which). The receptors come from a male donor with ankylosing spondylitis.

The chain combines TRBV12-3 or TRBV12-4 with TRBJ1-1; 10 positions agree with TRBD1. Trimming took 7 bases from V and 7 from J; bases not matched to a gene: 18. The CDR3 contains 17 residues. The CDR3 region is CASTPGPGTGDFVEAFF. In DNA form, the CDR3 reads TGTGCCAGCACCCCGGGCCCGGGGACAGGGGATTTTGTTGAAGCTTTCTTT.

The chain carries TRBV20-1 and TRBJ2-2; 11 bases line up with TRBD1. Trimming at V came to 6 bases and at J to 9 bases, leaving 6 bases not matched to a gene. The CDR3 covers 13 residues. Germline loops: CDR1 DFQATT, CDR2 SNEGSKA (reference sequence). CDR3 sequence: CSAKDRGRRELFF. CDR3 sequence (DNA): TGCAGTGCCAAGGACAGGGGGCGACGGGAGCTGTTTTTT.

This chain uses TRBV7-9 with TRBJ2-2; 10 bases map to TRBD2. The CDR3 runs 16 residues. With V trimmed by 5 bases and J by 4 bases, 7 bases remained unmatched. The germline V gene has CDR1 SEHNR and CDR2 FQNEAQ (reference sequence). Here the CDR3 DNA reads TGTGCCAGCAGCGTGCTAGCGGGAGACGGCACCGGGGAGCTGTTTTTT. As protein: CASSVLAGDGTGELFF.

This chain joins TRBV7-3 and TRBJ2-1; D not certain. The CDR3 is 14 amino acids. Germline lookup yields CDR1 SGHTA and CDR2 FQGTGA. Trimming stripped 2 bases from V and 2 bases from J, with 7 bases between. CDR3 nucleotides: TGTGCCAGCAGCTTATTACACACCTACAATGAGCAGTTCTTC. Protein: CASSLLHTYNEQFF. Variable domain in full (rest from reference TRBV7-3 and TRBJ2-1): GAGVSQTPSNKVTEKGKYVELRCDPISGHTALYWYRQSLGQGPEFLIYFQGTGAADDSGLPNDRFFAVRPEGSVSTLKIQRTERGDSAVYLCASSLLHTYNEQFFGPGTRLTVL.

This chain uses TRBV15 with TRBJ1-2; maybe TRBD1 (5 bases). The germline CDR1 and CDR2 sequences are LNHNV and YYDKDF (reference sequence). V lost 5 bases and J 0 bases, leaving 7 bases between the germline ends. CDR3 size: 13 residues. The CDR3 here is CATSWGTNYGYTF. For the CDR3, the DNA is TGTGCCACCAGCTGGGGGACTAACTATGGCTACACCTTC.

Only a few counts were recorded for this clonotype. This rearrangement joins TRBV29-1 to TRBJ2-2, with D unclear. Trimming pared 5 bases from V and 1 base from J, leaving 11 bases between. CDR3 size: 14 residues. Germline V CDR1 and CDR2: SQVTM, ANQGSEA. Written as DNA, the CDR3 is TGCAGCGTTAATTTCGACGGGAACACCGGGGAGCTGTTTTTT. Protein product: CSVNFDGNTGELFF.

This clonotype was recorded a few times. Here the CDR3 reads CASSLVSSASNEQFF. The CDR3 region has the DNA TGTGCCAGCAGCTTAGTTTCCTCCGCCTCCAATGAGCAGTTCTTC. V and J are TRBV11-2 and TRBJ2-1, with D unresolved. The CDR3 has 15 amino acids. V lost 1 base, J lost 6 bases, and 13 bases lay in between. Germline V gene data show CDR1 as SGHAT and CDR2 as FQNNGV.

The CDR3 spells CSVEVRGANTGELFF. The CDR3, as DNA: TGCAGCGTTGAAGTGCGGGGGGCCAACACCGGGGAGCTGTTTTTT. This chain links TRBV29-1 with TRBJ2-2; 8 bases map to TRBD2. The V gene's germline CDR1 is SQVTM and CDR2 ANQGSEA. J gave up 2 bases and V 1 base, and 3 bases lay outside the gene matches. CDR3 length: 15 residues.

The chain has TRBV12-3 or TRBV12-4 and TRBJ1-5, with a tentative D call TRBD1 (6 bases). The CDR3 runs to 14 residues. The ends were cut back, 3 bases at V and 6 bases at J, with 12 bases in the middle. The CDR3 region is CASSLTGPGQPQHF. The CDR3 coding sequence is TGTGCCAGCAGTTTGACAGGCCCAGGTCAGCCCCAGCATTTT.

The chain links TRBV28 to TRBJ2-1; TRBD1 agrees at 7 bases. V was clipped by 6 bases and J by 11 bases; unmatched bases: 13. Germline V gives CDR1 MDHEN, CDR2 SYDVKM. This CDR3 spans 14 amino acids. The DNA of the CDR3 is TGTGCCAGCAGCCCAATACGACAGGGAATAAAGCAGTTCTTC. It encodes CASSPIRQGIKQFF.

This clonotype was picked up many times. The V and J genes are TRBV12-3 or TRBV12-4 and TRBJ2-7; D not certain. The V gene lost 5 bases and the J gene lost 3 bases, with 11 bases spanning the gap. This CDR3 comprises 13 residues. In DNA form, the CDR3 reads TGTGCCAGCAGTCCCAATGGGGACTACGAGCAGTACTTC. As protein: CASSPNGDYEQYF.

This clonotype was observed a handful of times. V usage is TRBV5-1 and J usage is TRBJ2-1; the D gene is possibly TRBD2 (6 bases). CDR3 length equals 16 residues. Trimming removed 0 bases from V and 2 bases from J, with 12 bases in between. CDR1 SGHRS and CDR2 YFSETQ come from the germline V gene. The CDR3 sequence is CASSLGRENTYNEQFF. The CDR3 DNA reads TGCGCCAGCAGCTTGGGACGGGAGAACACCTACAATGAGCAGTTCTTC.